A single sample is the source of the 8 T cell receptor beta chains below, sequenced in a study of siplizumab effects on memory and regulatory T cells. Sequencing was performed with immunoSEQ multiplex PCR; in TCRdb, only in-frame clones are kept and a portion is missing. The sample has some 81,000 clones, around 95% seen once; the top ten hold around 20%. The sequencing input was CD8+ T cells sorted from blood. Receptors originate from a human donor in good health.

The V and J genes are TRBV4-2 and TRBJ2-1; D remains unclear. Germline V CDR1 and CDR2: LGHNA, YNFKEQ. This CDR3 region has 12 residues. V lost 2 bases and J lost 3, with 2 bases in between. This CDR3 is CASSQYYNEQFF. In nucleotides, the CDR3 is TGTGCCAGCAGCCAATACTACAATGAGCAGTTCTTC.

The V gene is TRBV19, the J gene TRBJ1-2; the D gene is possibly TRBD1 (5 bases). CDR3 size: 13 residues. Germline values: CDR1 LNHDA, CDR2 SQIVND (reference sequence). The V end was cut by 5 bases, the J end by 2 bases, with 9 bases between. The CDR3 sequence: CASSPTANYGYTF. As DNA, the CDR3 is TGTGCCAGTAGTCCGACAGCCAACTATGGCTACACCTTC.

This rearrangement joins TRBV28 to TRBJ2-6; a weak D match, TRBD1 (5 bases). V lost 3 bases and J lost 0, with 15 bases in between. The V gene's germline CDR1 is MDHEN and CDR2 SYDVKM. The CDR3 loop spans 18 amino acids. CDR3: CASSFLDTTISGANVLTF. The CDR3 nucleotides read TGTGCCAGCAGTTTTCTGGACACTACGATCTCTGGGGCCAACGTCCTGACTTTC.

CDR3 sequence (DNA): TGTGCCAGCAGTTACTCGGTGGGGACAGGGATGTACGAGCAGTACTTC. Its translation: CASSYSVGTGMYEQYF. The chain employs TRBV6-5 and TRBJ2-7; TRBD1 agrees at 9 bases. This CDR3 contains 16 residues. V trimming: 0 bases; J trimming: 4 bases; junction bases outside the gene matches: 7. Germline CDR1 reads MNHEY; CDR2 reads SVGAGI.

The chain combines TRBV27 with TRBJ2-2, with TRBD2 matching 10 bases. The junction had 12 bases not matched to a gene; V was cut back by 0 bases and J by 8 bases. Germline-derived CDR1 and CDR2 are MNHEY and SMNVEV (reference sequence). The CDR3 has 18 amino acids. The CDR3 DNA sequence: TGTGCCAGCAGTTTATCCCCTGGACTAGCGGCGTTAGGAGGGGAGCTGTTTTTT. This codes for CASSLSPGLAALGGELFF.

V and J are TRBV12-5 and TRBJ2-7; 8 bases map to TRBD2. The length of the CDR3 is 13 residues. Germline values: CDR1 LGHNT, CDR2 FRNRAP. V lost 5 bases to trimming and J lost 3 bases; unmatched junction nucleotides: 3. The chain's CDR3 is CASGTGTSYEQYF. CDR3 bases: TGTGCTAGTGGTACCGGGACTAGCTACGAGCAGTACTTC.

This chain links TRBV27 with TRBJ2-3, with 7 bases matching TRBD2. From germline, CDR1 is MNHEY and CDR2 SMNVEV (reference sequence). With 0 bases clipped from V and 6 bases from J, the junction kept 6 bases outside the gene matches. The CDR3 runs 15 residues. CDR3 coding DNA: TGTGCCAGCAGTTTATCGGGGGGGAGTCTGGATACGCAGTATTTT. As protein: CASSLSGGSLDTQYF.

The chain recombines TRBV13 with TRBJ2-7; 8 nucleotides agree with TRBD1. The germline V gene has CDR1 PRHDT and CDR2 FYEKMQ (reference sequence). V was pared by 4 bases and J by 7 bases, with 9 bases of the junction left unmatched. The CDR3 covers 14 residues. The CDR3 is CASSWRTGSEEQYF. CDR3 DNA sequence: TGTGCCAGCAGCTGGAGGACAGGGTCGGAAGAGCAGTACTTC.